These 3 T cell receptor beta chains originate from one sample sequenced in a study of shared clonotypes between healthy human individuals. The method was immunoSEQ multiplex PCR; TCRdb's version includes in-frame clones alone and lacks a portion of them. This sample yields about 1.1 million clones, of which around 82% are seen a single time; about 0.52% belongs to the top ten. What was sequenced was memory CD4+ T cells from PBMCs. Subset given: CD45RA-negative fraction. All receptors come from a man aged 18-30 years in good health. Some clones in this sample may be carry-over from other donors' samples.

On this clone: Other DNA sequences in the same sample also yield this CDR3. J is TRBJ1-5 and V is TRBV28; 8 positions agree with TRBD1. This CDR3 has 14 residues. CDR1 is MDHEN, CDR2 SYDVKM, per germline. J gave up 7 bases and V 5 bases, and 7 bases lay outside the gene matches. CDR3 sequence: CASSLGQGGQPQHF. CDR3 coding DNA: TGTGCCAGCAGTCTCGGACAGGGTGGACAGCCCCAGCATTTT.

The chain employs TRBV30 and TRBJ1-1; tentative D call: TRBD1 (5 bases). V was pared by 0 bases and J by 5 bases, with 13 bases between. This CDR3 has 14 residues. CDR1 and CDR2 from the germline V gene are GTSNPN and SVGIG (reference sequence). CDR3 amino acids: CAWSVRQGRTEAFF. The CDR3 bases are TGTGCCTGGAGTGTACGGCAGGGTCGTACTGAAGCTTTCTTT.

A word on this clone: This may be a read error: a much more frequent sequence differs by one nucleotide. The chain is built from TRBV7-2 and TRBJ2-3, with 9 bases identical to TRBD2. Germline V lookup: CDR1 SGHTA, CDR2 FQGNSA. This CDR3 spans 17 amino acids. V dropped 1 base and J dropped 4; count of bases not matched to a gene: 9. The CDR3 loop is CASSLGGRALRPDTQYF. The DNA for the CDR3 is TGTGCCAGCAGCTTAGGCGGGAGGGCCCTTAGGCCAGATACGCAGTATTTT.